One and the same sample provided the 15 T cell receptor beta chains below, sequenced in a study of blood T cell repertoires in COVID-19. Clones were sequenced by immunoSEQ multiplex PCR, and TCRdb holds only the in-frame ones, with some missing. There are 200,000 or so clones in the sample; approximately 86% occur only once, and around 1.9% lies in the top ten. The material sequenced was peripheral blood. The source is a man between 65 and 79 years old with active or convalescent COVID-19.

This clone appeared once. The chain recombines TRBV11-2 with TRBJ1-4, with TRBD1 as a possible D gene (5 bases). CDR3 size: 17 residues. Germline CDR1 is SGHAT and CDR2 is FQNNGV. V shed 2 bases and J shed 6 bases, with 19 bases lying between them. CDR3 residues: CASSLYGRGRGDEKLFF. The DNA of the CDR3 is TGTGCCAGCAGCTTATACGGCCGGGGCCGGGGGGATGAAAAACTGTTTTTT.

The chain uses TRBV28 and TRBJ1-6, with D uncertain. V was trimmed by 8 bases and J by 1 base, leaving 15 bases between them. CDR3 length: 16 amino acids. Germline values: CDR1 MDHEN, CDR2 SYDVKM. This CDR3 reads CASGQIRESYNSPLHF. The CDR3 nucleotides are TGTGCCAGCGGTCAGATTAGGGAGTCCTATAATTCACCCCTCCACTTT.

This chain links TRBV4-1 with TRBJ2-1; TRBD1 matches 7 bases. CDR3 length equals 13 residues. V shed 6 bases and J 5 bases; nucleotides not matched to a gene: 4. Germline CDR1 reads MGHRA; CDR2 reads YSYEKL. In nucleotides, the CDR3 is TGCGCCAGCAGGAGGGACAGCCACAATGAGCAGTTCTTC. Translating it yields CASRRDSHNEQFF.

V usage is TRBV4-1 and J usage is TRBJ1-5; TRBD1 is a possible D gene (5 bases). Germline CDR1 MGHRA, CDR2 YSYEKL. Trimming took 6 bases from V and 4 from J, leaving 10 bases between them. The CDR3 sequence is 13 residues long. CDR3 bases: TGCGCCAGCAGTTTCCGGGGGAATCAGCCCCAGCATTTT. Protein product: CASSFRGNQPQHF.

The chain links TRBV28 to TRBJ1-1, with D perhaps TRBD1 (5 bases). Germline V lookup: CDR1 MDHEN, CDR2 SYDVKM. The CDR3 runs to 15 residues. Trimming shortened V by 1 base and J by 11 bases, and 20 bases separated the two germline ends. The CDR3: CASSLYAGKRSTAFF. The CDR3 DNA reads TGTGCCAGCAGTTTATACGCAGGGAAGAGATCGACGGCTTTCTTT.

The chain carries TRBV2 and TRBJ1-2; D remains unclear. The CDR3 is 16 amino acids. V shed 2 bases and J shed 4 bases, with 17 bases lying between them. Germline V gene lookup returns CDR1 SNHLY and CDR2 FYNNEI. CDR3 amino acids: CASSEIGSRSPYGYTF. The CDR3 coding sequence is TGTGCCAGCAGTGAAATAGGGAGCCGGTCCCCCTATGGCTACACCTTC.

The rearrangement links TRBV6-4 to TRBJ2-2; D might be TRBD2 (5 bases). This CDR3 is built from 16 residues. Trimming cost V 2 bases and J 4 bases, with 14 bases left between them. CDR1 is MRHNA, CDR2 SNTAGT, per germline. CDR3 sequence: CASSDGERASTGELFF. CDR3 DNA: TGTGCCAGCAGTGACGGAGAGAGGGCAAGCACCGGGGAGCTGTTTTTT.

In this sample, this clone turned up once. CDR3 residues: CASIAGVQGPYEQYF. The DNA of the CDR3 is TGTGCCAGCATCGCGGGGGTCCAGGGGCCCTACGAGCAGTACTTC. The chain joins TRBV6-5 to TRBJ2-7, with a weak D call TRBD2 (7 bases). The CDR3 is made up of 15 amino acids. Germline V gives CDR1 MNHEY, CDR2 SVGAGI. Trimming removed 7 bases from V and 2 bases from J, with 18 bases in between.

The chain has TRBV6-1 and TRBJ1-3; D might be TRBD1 (5 bases). CDR1 is MNHNS and CDR2 is SASEGT in the germline V gene. The CDR3 runs 14 residues. V was trimmed by 3 bases and J by 4 bases, leaving 10 bases between them. CDR3 in DNA: TGTGCCAGCAGTGACGAAGGGGTCGGAAACACCATATATTTT. Protein sequence: CASSDEGVGNTIYF.

V usage is TRBV28 and J usage is TRBJ1-1; the D is unclear. The V gene's germline CDR1 is MDHEN and CDR2 SYDVKM. The CDR3 is 15 amino acids. Deletions cut 7 bases from V and 3 bases from J, with 18 bases between. The CDR3 bases are TGTGCCAGCATTGAAGCGCGAGGAAGGTACACTGAAGCTTTCTTT. Translated, it gives CASIEARGRYTEAFF.

This chain joins TRBV5-6 and TRBJ1-4; TRBD1 is a possible D gene (6 bases). The V end lost 4 bases, the J end lost 6 bases, and 13 bases lay between the germline ends. This CDR3 has 14 residues. Germline CDR1 reads SGHDT; CDR2 reads YYEEEE. As DNA, the CDR3 is TGTGCCAGCAGCCAACAGGGTTTTTATGAAAAACTGTTTTTT. This translates into CASSQQGFYEKLFF.

The genes are TRBV5-1 and TRBJ2-2; D remains ambiguous. The germline V gene encodes CDR1 SGHRS and CDR2 YFSETQ. V gave up 0 bases and J gave up 2 bases, with 8 bases separating them. The CDR3 length is 15 residues. The CDR3 sequence: CASSLAQINTGELFF. For the CDR3, the DNA is TGCGCCAGCAGCTTGGCTCAGATAAACACCGGGGAGCTGTTTTTT.

V and J are TRBV28 and TRBJ1-1; D unresolved. Deletions cut 3 bases from V and 0 bases from J, with 14 bases between. This CDR3 is 16 amino acids long. Looked up from germline, CDR1 is MDHEN and CDR2 is SYDVKM. CDR3 sequence (DNA): TGTGCCAGCAGTTTTGCCGGGTTCAATTTGAACACTGAAGCTTTCTTT. This sequence encodes CASSFAGFNLNTEAFF.

The CDR3 spells CATSDPGQRSSGANVLTF. The CDR3 bases are TGTGCCACCAGTGATCCGGGACAGAGGAGCTCTGGGGCCAACGTCCTGACTTTC. This sequence joins TRBV24-1 and TRBJ2-6; 7 bases are a match to TRBD1. The CDR3 contains 18 residues. CDR1 is KGHDR and CDR2 is SFDVKD in the germline V gene. Trimming cost V 3 bases and J 0 bases; bases outside gene matches: 7.

This sequence joins TRBV3-1 (or the pseudogene TRBV3-2) and TRBJ2-7, with TRBD1 matching over 7 bases. Germline CDR1 LGHDT, CDR2 YNNKEL (reference sequence). V lost 5 bases, J lost 2 bases, and 3 bases stayed unmatched. This CDR3 is built from 13 residues. The DNA of the CDR3 is TGTGCCAGCAGCTTCCAGGGGGCCTACGAGCAGTACTTC. Encoded protein: CASSFQGAYEQYF.